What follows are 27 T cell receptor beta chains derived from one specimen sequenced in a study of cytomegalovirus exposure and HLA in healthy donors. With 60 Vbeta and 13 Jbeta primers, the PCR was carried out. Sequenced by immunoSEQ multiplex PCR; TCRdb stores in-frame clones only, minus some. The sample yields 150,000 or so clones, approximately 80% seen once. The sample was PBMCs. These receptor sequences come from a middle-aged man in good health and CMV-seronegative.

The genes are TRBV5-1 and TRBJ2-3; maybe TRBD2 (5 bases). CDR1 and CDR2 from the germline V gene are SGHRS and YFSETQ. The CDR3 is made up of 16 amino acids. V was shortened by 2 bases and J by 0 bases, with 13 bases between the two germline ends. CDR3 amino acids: CASSFTTSISTDTQYF. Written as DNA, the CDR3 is TGCGCCAGCAGCTTCACCACTAGTATCAGCACAGATACGCAGTATTTT.

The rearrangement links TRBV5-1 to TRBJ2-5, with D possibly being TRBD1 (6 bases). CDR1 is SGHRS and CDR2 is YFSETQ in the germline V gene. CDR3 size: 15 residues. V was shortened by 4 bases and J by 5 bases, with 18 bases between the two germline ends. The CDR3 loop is CASSTYLGAGETQYF. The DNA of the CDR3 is TGCGCCAGCAGCACCTACCTGGGGGCAGGGGAGACCCAGTACTTC.

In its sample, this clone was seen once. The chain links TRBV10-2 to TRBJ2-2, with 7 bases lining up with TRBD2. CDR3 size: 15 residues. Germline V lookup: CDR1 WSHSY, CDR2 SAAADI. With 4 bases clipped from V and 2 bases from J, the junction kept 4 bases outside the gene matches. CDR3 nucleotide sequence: TGCGCCAGCAGTGGCCTAGCGGACAACACCGGGGAGCTGTTTTTT. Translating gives CASSGLADNTGELFF.

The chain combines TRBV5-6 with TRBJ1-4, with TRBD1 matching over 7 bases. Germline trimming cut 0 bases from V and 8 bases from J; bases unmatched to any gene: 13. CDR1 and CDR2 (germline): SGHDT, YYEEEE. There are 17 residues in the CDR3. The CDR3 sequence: CASSLVGQESRREKLFF. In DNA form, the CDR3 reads TGTGCCAGCAGCTTGGTTGGACAGGAGTCAAGGCGAGAAAAACTGTTTTTT.

The CDR3 DNA is TGTGCCAGTACCCGGACTAGCGGGGGGGCGGGAGAGACCCAGTACTTC. Translating gives CASTRTSGGAGETQYF. The chain recombines TRBV19 with TRBJ2-5; 15 nucleotides line up with TRBD2. The germline V gene encodes CDR1 LNHDA and CDR2 SQIVND (reference sequence). The CDR3 loop spans 16 amino acids. V gave up 7 bases and J gave up 4 bases; unmatched junction bases: 7.

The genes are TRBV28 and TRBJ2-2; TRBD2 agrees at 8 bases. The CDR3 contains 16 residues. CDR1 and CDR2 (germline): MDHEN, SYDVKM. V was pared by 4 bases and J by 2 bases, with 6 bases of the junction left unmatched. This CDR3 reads CASSSASGSNTGELFF. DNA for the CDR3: TGTGCCAGCAGTTCGGCTAGCGGGTCAAACACCGGGGAGCTGTTTTTT.

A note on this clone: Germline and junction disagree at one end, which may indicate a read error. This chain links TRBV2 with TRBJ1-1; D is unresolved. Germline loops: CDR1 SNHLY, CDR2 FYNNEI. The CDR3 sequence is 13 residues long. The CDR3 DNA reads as TGTGCCAGCAGGGAAGGACTAAACACTGAAGCTTTCTTT. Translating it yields CASREGLNTEAFF.

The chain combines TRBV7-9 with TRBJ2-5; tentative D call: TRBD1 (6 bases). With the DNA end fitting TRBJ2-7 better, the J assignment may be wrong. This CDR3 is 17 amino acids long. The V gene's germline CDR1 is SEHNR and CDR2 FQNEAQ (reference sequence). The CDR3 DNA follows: TGTGCCAGCAGCGCCCTAGGGGCAGGGGTCGGCGGTTCCGAGCAGTACTTC. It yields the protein CASSALGAGVGGSEQYF.

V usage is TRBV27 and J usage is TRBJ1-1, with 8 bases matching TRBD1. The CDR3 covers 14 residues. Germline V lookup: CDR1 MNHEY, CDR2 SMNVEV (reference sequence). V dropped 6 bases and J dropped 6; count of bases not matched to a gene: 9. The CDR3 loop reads CASRPGQGFSEAFF. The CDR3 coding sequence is TGTGCCAGCAGGCCAGGACAGGGATTCTCTGAAGCTTTCTTT.

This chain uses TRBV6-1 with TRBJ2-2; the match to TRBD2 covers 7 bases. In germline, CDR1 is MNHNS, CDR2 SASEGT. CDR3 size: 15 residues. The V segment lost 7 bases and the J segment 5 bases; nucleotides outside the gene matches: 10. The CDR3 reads CASNLGRVETGELFF. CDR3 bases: TGTGCCAGCAATCTAGGGAGGGTTGAAACCGGGGAGCTGTTTTTT.

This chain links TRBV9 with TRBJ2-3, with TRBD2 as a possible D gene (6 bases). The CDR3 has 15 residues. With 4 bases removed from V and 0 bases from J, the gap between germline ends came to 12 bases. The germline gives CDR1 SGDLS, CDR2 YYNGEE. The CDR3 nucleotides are TGTGCCAGCAGCCCCCCTAGCGTTAGCACAGATACGCAGTATTTT. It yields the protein CASSPPSVSTDTQYF.

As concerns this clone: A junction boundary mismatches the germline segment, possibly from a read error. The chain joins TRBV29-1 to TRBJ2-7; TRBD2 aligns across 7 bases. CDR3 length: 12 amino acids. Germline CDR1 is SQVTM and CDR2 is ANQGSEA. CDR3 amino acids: CSVEGGTYGQYF. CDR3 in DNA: TGCAGCGTTGAGGGGGGGACCTACGGGCAGTACTTC.

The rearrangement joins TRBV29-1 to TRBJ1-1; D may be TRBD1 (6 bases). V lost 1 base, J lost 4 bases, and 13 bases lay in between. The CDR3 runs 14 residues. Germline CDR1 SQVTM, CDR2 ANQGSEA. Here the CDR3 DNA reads TGCAGCGTTGAAGGCCATAACAGGGTCACTGAAGCTTTCTTT. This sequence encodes CSVEGHNRVTEAFF.

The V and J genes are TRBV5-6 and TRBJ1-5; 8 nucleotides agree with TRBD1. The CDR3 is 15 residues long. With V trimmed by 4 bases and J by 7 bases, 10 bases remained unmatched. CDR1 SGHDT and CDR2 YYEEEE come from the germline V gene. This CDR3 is CASSRRGPSSQPQHF. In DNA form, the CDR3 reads TGTGCCAGCAGCCGCAGGGGGCCCAGTAGCCAGCCCCAGCATTTT.

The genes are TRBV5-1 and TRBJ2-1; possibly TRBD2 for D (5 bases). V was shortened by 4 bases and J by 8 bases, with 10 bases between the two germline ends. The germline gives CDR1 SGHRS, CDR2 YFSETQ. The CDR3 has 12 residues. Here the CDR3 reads CASSPERHEQFF. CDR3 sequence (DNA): TGCGCCAGCAGCCCCGAGCGGCATGAGCAGTTCTTC.

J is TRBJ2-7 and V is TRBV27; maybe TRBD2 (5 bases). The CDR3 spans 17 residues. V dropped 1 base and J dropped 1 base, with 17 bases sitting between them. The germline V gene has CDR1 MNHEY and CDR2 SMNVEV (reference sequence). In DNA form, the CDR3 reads TGTGCCAGCAGTTTATACTACGGGGAGTACGGGTCCTACGAGCAGTACTTC. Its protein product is CASSLYYGEYGSYEQYF.

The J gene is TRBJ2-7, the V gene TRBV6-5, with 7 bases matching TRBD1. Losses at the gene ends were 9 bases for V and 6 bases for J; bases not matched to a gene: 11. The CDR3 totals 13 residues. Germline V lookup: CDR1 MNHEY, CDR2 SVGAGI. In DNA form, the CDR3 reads TGTGCCAGTTCGGGACAGCTAGGCGCCGAGCAGTACTTC. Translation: CASSGQLGAEQYF.

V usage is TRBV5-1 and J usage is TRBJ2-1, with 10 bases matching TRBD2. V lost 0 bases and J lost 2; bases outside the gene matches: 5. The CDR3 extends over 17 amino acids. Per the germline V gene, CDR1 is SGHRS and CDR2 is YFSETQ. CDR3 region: CASSLGASGSPYNEQFF. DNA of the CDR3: TGCGCCAGCAGCTTGGGGGCTAGCGGGAGCCCCTACAATGAGCAGTTCTTC.

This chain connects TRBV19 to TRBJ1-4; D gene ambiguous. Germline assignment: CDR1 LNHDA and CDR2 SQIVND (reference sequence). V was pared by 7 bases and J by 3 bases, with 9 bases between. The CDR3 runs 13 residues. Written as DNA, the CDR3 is TGTGCCAGTATCGGTGCGGCTAATGAAAAACTGTTTTTT. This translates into CASIGAANEKLFF. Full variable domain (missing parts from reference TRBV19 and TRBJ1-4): DGGITQSPKYLFRKEGQNVTLSCEQNLNHDAMYWYRQDPGQGLRLIYYSQIVNDFQKGDIAEGYSVSREKKESFPLTVTSAQKNPTAFYLCASIGAANEKLFFGSGTQLSVL.

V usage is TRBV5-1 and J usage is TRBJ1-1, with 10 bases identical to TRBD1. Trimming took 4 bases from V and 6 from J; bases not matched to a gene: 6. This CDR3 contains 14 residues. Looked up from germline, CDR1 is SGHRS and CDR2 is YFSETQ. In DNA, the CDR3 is TGCGCCAGCAGCAGGACGGGACAGGGGCCTGAAGCTTTCTTT. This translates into CASSRTGQGPEAFF. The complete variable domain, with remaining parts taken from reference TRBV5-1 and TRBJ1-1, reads KAGVTQTPRYLIKTRGQQVTLSCSPISGHRSVSWYQQTPGQGLQFLFEYFSETQRNKGNFPGRFSGRQFSNSRSEMNVSTLELGDSALYLCASSRTGQGPEAFFGQGTRLTVV.

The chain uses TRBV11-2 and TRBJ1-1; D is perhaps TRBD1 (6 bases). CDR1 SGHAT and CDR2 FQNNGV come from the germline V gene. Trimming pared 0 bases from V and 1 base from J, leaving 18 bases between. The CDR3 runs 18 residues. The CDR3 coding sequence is TGTGCCAGCAGCTTAGATCGGCAGGGGAGCCCAAGGAACACTGAAGCTTTCTTT. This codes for CASSLDRQGSPRNTEAFF.

CDR3 DNA sequence: TGCAGCGTTGAAGATCTGGGTAGCGGCGGACATGAGCAGTTCTTC. Its protein is CSVEDLGSGGHEQFF. J is TRBJ2-1 and V is TRBV29-1, with D perhaps TRBD2 (6 bases). The CDR3 extends over 15 amino acids. CDR1 is SQVTM and CDR2 is ANQGSEA in the germline V gene. With 0 bases removed from V and 8 bases from J, the gap between germline ends came to 17 bases.

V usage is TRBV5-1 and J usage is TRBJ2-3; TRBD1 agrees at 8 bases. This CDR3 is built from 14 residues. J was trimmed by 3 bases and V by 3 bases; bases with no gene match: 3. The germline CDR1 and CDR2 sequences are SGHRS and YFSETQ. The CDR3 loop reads CASSYRQGTDTQYF. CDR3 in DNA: TGCGCCAGCAGCTACAGACAGGGGACAGATACGCAGTATTTT.

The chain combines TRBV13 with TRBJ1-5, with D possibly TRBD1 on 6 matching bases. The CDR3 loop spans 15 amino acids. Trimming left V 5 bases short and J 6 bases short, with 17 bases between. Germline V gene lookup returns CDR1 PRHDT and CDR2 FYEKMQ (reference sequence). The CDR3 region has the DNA TGTGCCAGCAGCCTCGGCAGGGGAGTGACTCAGCCCCAGCATTTT. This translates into CASSLGRGVTQPQHF.

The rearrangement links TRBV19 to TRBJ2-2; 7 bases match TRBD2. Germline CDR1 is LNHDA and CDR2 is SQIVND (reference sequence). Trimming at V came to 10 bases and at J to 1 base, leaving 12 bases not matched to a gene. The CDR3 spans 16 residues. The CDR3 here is CATLGRGRVNTGELFF. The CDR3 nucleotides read TGTGCCACCCTGGGGAGGGGCAGAGTGAACACCGGGGAGCTGTTTTTT.

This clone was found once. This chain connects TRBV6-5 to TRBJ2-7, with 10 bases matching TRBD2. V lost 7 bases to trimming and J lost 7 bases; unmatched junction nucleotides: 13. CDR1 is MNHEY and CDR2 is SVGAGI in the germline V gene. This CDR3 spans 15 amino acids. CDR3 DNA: TGTGCCAGCATCTCTTTCCTAGCGGGAGCCGTGGAGCAGTACTTC. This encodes CASISFLAGAVEQYF.

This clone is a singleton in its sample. For the CDR3, the DNA is TGTGCCACCAGCAGAGGGCGAGGTCCCTACGAGCAGTACTTC. Translation gives CATSRGRGPYEQYF. This chain connects TRBV15 to TRBJ2-7; D ambiguous. From germline, CDR1 is LNHNV and CDR2 YYDKDF (reference sequence). V lost 1 base to trimming and J lost 2 bases, with 9 bases between them. This CDR3 comprises 14 residues.